The entry that follows covers one T cell receptor beta chain sequence. Its target is not known. Separate from the approximately 700-subject first cohort was the approximately 110-subject validation cohort, to which the donors belonged. The CDR3 runs 14 residues. Per the germline V gene, CDR1 is SNHLY and CDR2 is FYNNEI. Trimming left V 7 bases short and J 3 bases short, with 13 bases between. Libraries were prepared by immunoSEQ multiplex PCR; TCRdb keeps only in-frame clonotypes and omits some of them. The sample comprises about 64,000 clones, approximately 90% of which are singletons, and around 1.5% rests with the top ten. The entry originates in a study of cytomegalovirus exposure and HLA in healthy donors. Study results and limitations: Specificity for CMV antigens was confirmed in vitro for three of the CMV-associated chains. Most TCR sequences were rare, but some public TCRs occurred in many donors.

The receptor was isolated from a woman between 18 and 29 years old in good health and CMV-seronegative. The sequenced sample was PBMCs. V gene TRBV2 combines with J gene TRBJ1-5, with D perhaps matching TRBD1 (5 bases). Here the CDR3 reads CASNADRVNQPQHF. In nucleotides, the CDR3 is TGTGCCAGCAACGCCGACAGAGTCAATCAGCCCCAGCATTTT.